The rows below give T cell receptor beta chains drawn from one sample of a study of cytomegalovirus exposure and HLA in healthy donors. Produced via immunoSEQ multiplex PCR; TCRdb's table is partial and in-frame only. The top ten hold around 6.5% of the sample, which has 150,000 or so clones, about 85% seen once. Sequenced material: PBMCs. These receptors all come from a male donor in good health and CMV-seropositive. The conserved cysteine and the conserved F or W are not part of the CDR3 here. The D gene is left open where the match is weak. Some rows mark clone size as missing; the rest say once, few, many or name a class of expanded clone.

>NA|TRBD2|TRBV2
ASTPGLAGVEAYEQY
>NA|NA|TRBV5-1
ASSEGGAGGFGNQPQH
>NA|TRBD2|TRBV5-6
ASSPFSGSYEQY
>NA|NA|TRBV11-3
ASSFGGAQPQH
>NA|TRBD1|TRBV30
ACAPDRDYEQY
>NA|TRBD2|TRBV27
ASSPGMGLAGARETQY
>NA|TRBD1|TRBV29-1
SGPGTGAKEPPDTQY
>NA|NA|TRBV27
ASGRDINYGYT
>few|NA|TRBV5-5
ASSLGAYEQY
>NA|NA|TRBV9
ASSERGRGELETQY